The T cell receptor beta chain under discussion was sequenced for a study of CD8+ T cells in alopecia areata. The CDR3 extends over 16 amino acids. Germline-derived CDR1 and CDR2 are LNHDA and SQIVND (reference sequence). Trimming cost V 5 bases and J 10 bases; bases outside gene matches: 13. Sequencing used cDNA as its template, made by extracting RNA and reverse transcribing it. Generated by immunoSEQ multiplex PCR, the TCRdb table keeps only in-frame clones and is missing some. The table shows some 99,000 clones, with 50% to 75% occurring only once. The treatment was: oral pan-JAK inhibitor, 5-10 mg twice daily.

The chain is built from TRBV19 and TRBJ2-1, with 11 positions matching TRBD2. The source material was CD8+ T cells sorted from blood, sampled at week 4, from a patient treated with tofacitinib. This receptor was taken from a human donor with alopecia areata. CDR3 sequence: CASSSLFSGRAGEQFF. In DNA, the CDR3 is TGTGCCAGTAGTTCCTTATTTAGCGGGAGGGCTGGGGAGCAGTTCTTC.